The clone carrying this T cell receptor (beta chain) was recorded only once. Generated by immunoSEQ multiplex PCR, the TCRdb table keeps only in-frame clones and is missing some. This sample carries just over 2,000,000 clones, approximately 94% of them seen once, and the ten largest clones take roughly 1%. CDR1 and CDR2 (germline): SEHNR, FQNEAQ (reference sequence). The CDR3 contains 17 residues. V was cut by 3 bases and J by 4 bases, with 19 bases left in between. Terminally differentiated effector memory CD45RA+ cells were left out of the naive CD8 fraction, which was CD45RO-negative and positively selected for CCR7. These data come from a study of shared clonotypes between healthy human individuals.

The sequenced sample consisted of naive CD8+ T cells sorted from blood. This rearrangement joins TRBV7-9 to TRBJ1-3, with D uncertain. The receptor's source is a man aged 18-30 years in good health. CDR3 amino acids: CASSFFWGSSFGNTIYF. The CDR3 DNA reads TGTGCCAGCAGCTTCTTCTGGGGATCGAGCTTCGGAAACACCATATATTTT.